The 26 T cell receptor beta chains listed next were all sequenced from one sample in a study of metastatic and nonmetastatic thyroid tumors (TCRdb year 2020). The library was prepared using PCR. The listed sequencing device is Illumina HiSeq 4000. TCRdb trimmed the raw reads at Q25, called clones with MiXCR and kept productive beta chains. The sample table lists just under 8,000 clones, about 26% of them with a count of one. Of the sample, 5% to 6.5% falls within the top ten clones. None of the patients had been given any treatment before thyroid surgery. Material for sequencing was adjacent normal tissue. The source is a female donor with papillary thyroid cancer or a benign thyroid nodule (not recorded which). Some clones in this sample may be carry-over from other donors' samples.

The chain employs TRBV7-2 and TRBJ1-1; D uncertain. This CDR3 contains 12 residues. The V gene's germline CDR1 is SGHTA and CDR2 FQGNSA. The CDR3 region is CATARVRTEAFF. CDR3 nucleotides: TGTGCTACAGCGCGGGTACGCACTGAAGCTTTCTTT.

This clone has only a few counts. The chain's CDR3 is CASSPLPGGTSGRDEQYF. The CDR3, as DNA: TGTGCCAGCAGTCCACTCCCCGGTGGGACTAGCGGGAGGGACGAGCAGTACTTC. The chain carries TRBV27 and TRBJ2-7; 16 bases align to TRBD2. This CDR3 has 18 amino acids. Germline-derived CDR1 and CDR2 are MNHEY and SMNVEV (reference sequence). V trimming: 5 bases; J trimming: 5 bases; junction bases outside the gene matches: 12.

The J gene is TRBJ2-1, the V gene TRBV11-2; D is possibly TRBD1 or TRBD2 (5 bases each). The germline gives CDR1 SGHAT, CDR2 FQNNGV. V was trimmed by 3 bases and J by 0 bases, leaving 21 bases between them. This CDR3 comprises 19 residues. CDR3: CASSFQGGPGLSSYNEQFF. CDR3 DNA sequence: TGTGCCAGCAGCTTCCAGGGTGGTCCTGGACTCAGCTCCTACAATGAGCAGTTCTTC. Full variable domain (rest looked up from reference TRBV11-2 and TRBJ2-1): EAGVAQSPRYKIIEKRQSVAFWCNPISGHATLYWYQQILGQGPKLLIQFQNNGVVDDSQLPKDRFSAERLKGVDSTLKIQPAKLEDSAVYLCASSFQGGPGLSSYNEQFFGPGTRLTVL.

The chain is built from TRBV30 and TRBJ1-6; no definite D call. The germline V gene encodes CDR1 GTSNPN and CDR2 SVGIG (reference sequence). Trimming shortened V by 1 base and J by 8 bases, and 6 bases separated the two germline ends. This CDR3 region has 12 residues. CDR3 protein: CAWSGWDSPLHF. CDR3 in DNA: TGTGCCTGGAGTGGGTGGGATTCACCCCTCCACTTT.

As DNA, the CDR3 is TGTGCCAGCAGTTTACTACAGTCCATGAACACTGAAGCTTTCTTT. This translates into CASSLLQSMNTEAFF. This chain uses TRBV28 with TRBJ1-1; D gene ambiguous. The CDR3 totals 15 residues. Per germline, CDR1 MDHEN and CDR2 SYDVKM. V was shortened by 2 bases and J by 0 bases, with 10 bases between the two germline ends.

V is TRBV6-1 and J is TRBJ2-7; 13 bases line up with TRBD2. The CDR3 sequence is 14 residues long. CDR1 is MNHNS, CDR2 SASEGT, per germline. The J segment lost 2 bases and the V segment lost 8 bases, leaving 3 bases of the junction unmatched. This CDR3 is CASAGLAGTYEQYF. In DNA form, the CDR3 reads TGTGCCAGCGCGGGACTAGCGGGGACCTACGAGCAGTACTTC.

This clone has just a few counts. This chain links TRBV12-3 or TRBV12-4 with TRBJ2-3; 8 bases agree with TRBD1. Germline trimming cut 3 bases from V and 6 bases from J; bases unmatched to any gene: 14. CDR3 length: 17 residues. The CDR3 spells CASSFQIGTGLGDTQYF. In DNA, the CDR3 is TGTGCCAGCAGTTTCCAGATCGGGACAGGCCTTGGGGATACGCAGTATTTT.

This clone was recorded a few times. As DNA, the CDR3 is TGTGCCAGCAGTGCTTCATTGGATGGCTACACCTTC. This translates into CASSASLDGYTF. The chain joins TRBV25-1 to TRBJ1-2; D is undetermined. Germline V gives CDR1 MGHDK, CDR2 SYGVNS. The CDR3 spans 12 residues. The V gene lost 4 bases and the J gene lost 6 bases, with 9 bases spanning the gap.

This chain links TRBV30 with TRBJ2-1; D call uncertain. CDR1 is GTSNPN, CDR2 SVGIG, per germline (reference sequence). Trimming removed 0 bases from V and 4 bases from J, with 10 bases in between. This CDR3 contains 14 residues. The DNA of the CDR3 is TGTGCCTGGAGTGTGTCGGCCGGATACAATGAGCAGTTCTTC. Protein: CAWSVSAGYNEQFF.

This clone ranks as medium-sized. The rearrangement joins TRBV19 to TRBJ1-6, with a tentative D call TRBD1 (5 bases). Between the trimmed V and J ends, which lost 5 bases and 7 bases, there was a span of 15 bases. CDR3 length: 15 residues. The germline V gene has CDR1 LNHDA and CDR2 SQIVND (reference sequence). The CDR3 DNA is TGTGCCAGTAGTTTGACCGGGGGTTGGAATTCACCCCTCCACTTT. Protein sequence: CASSLTGGWNSPLHF.

This clone was seen once. V is TRBV20-1 and J is TRBJ2-1; a possible D gene is TRBD2 (5 bases). The CDR3 length is 12 residues. Per the germline V gene, CDR1 is DFQATT and CDR2 is SNEGSKA (reference sequence). CDR3 nucleotides: TGCAGCGGCAGCTGGGGAGTTAATGAGCAGTTCTTC. Translated, it gives CSGSWGVNEQFF.

This clone has a handful of counts. The chain combines TRBV28 with TRBJ2-7, with D perhaps matching TRBD2 (5 bases). The CDR3 sequence is 11 residues long. Germline CDR1 and CDR2: MDHEN and SYDVKM. Trimming pared 5 bases from V and 12 bases from J, leaving 14 bases between. DNA of the CDR3: TGTGCCAGCAGTGCAAAAGGGAGATGGTACTTC. Protein product: CASSAKGRWYF.

The gene calls are TRBV5-1 and TRBJ2-6; weak D call: TRBD1 (6 bases). Germline assignment: CDR1 SGHRS and CDR2 YFSETQ. Trimming stripped 4 bases from V and 2 bases from J, with 10 bases between. The CDR3 length is 15 residues. The CDR3 spells CASSAEGAGANVLTF. CDR3 DNA: TGCGCCAGCAGCGCAGAGGGGGCTGGGGCCAACGTCCTGACTTTC.

This clone occurred a few times. Sequence at one end of the junction differs from germline and may be a read error. The chain couples TRBV6-1 to TRBJ2-7; perhaps TRBD1 as D (6 bases). The CDR3 totals 14 residues. Per the germline V gene, CDR1 is MNHNS and CDR2 is SASEGT. The CDR3, as DNA: TGTGCCAGCAGGATGGACATGGGGGCCGGGGAGCTGTACTTC. Amino acids: CASRMDMGAGELYF.

The chain uses TRBV6-2 or TRBV6-3 and TRBJ2-2, with TRBD1 identical over 10 bases. Germline CDR1 reads MNHEY; CDR2 reads SVGEGT. The CDR3 totals 16 residues. J gave up 5 bases and V 2 bases, and 5 bases lay outside the gene matches. The CDR3 bases are TGTGCCAGCAGTTACCCTCGGACAGGGGGAACCGGGGAGCTGTTTTTT. Its protein is CASSYPRTGGTGELFF.

This clone was detected a few times. This chain links TRBV25-1 with TRBJ2-1; 8 positions match TRBD2. Per germline, CDR1 MGHDK and CDR2 SYGVNS. The trim removed 8 bases at V and 7 bases at J, leaving 13 bases unmatched. This CDR3 has 15 amino acids. The CDR3 sequence is CASRGGDSTANEQFF. The DNA of the CDR3 is TGTGCCAGCCGGGGGGGAGACAGTACAGCAAATGAGCAGTTCTTC.

This clone was recorded a few times. The chain links TRBV18 to TRBJ2-1; 8 positions match TRBD1. The CDR3 runs to 14 residues. The germline gives CDR1 KGHSH, CDR2 LQKENI. J lost 9 bases, V lost 4 bases, and 8 bases had no gene match. The CDR3 DNA follows: TGTGCCAGCTCACTTCGGGACAGGAGCGGTGAGCAGTTCTTC. Translating it yields CASSLRDRSGEQFF.

J is TRBJ2-3 and V is TRBV28; tentative D call: TRBD1 (5 bases). The germline CDR1 and CDR2 sequences are MDHEN and SYDVKM. The CDR3 totals 14 residues. The V gene lost 3 bases and the J gene lost 2 bases, with 9 bases spanning the gap. The CDR3 DNA reads TGTGCCAGCAGTTTGGGGCAGATCACAGATACGCAGTATTTT. This codes for CASSLGQITDTQYF.

Relative to its sample, this clone is medium-sized. V gene TRBV20-1 combines with J gene TRBJ2-7; 16 nucleotides match TRBD2. V lost 3 bases, J lost 3 bases, and 5 bases stayed unmatched. The length of the CDR3 is 16 residues. The germline V gene encodes CDR1 DFQATT and CDR2 SNEGSKA (reference sequence). The CDR3 DNA reads as TGCAGTGCTAGGCCAGGGACTAGCGGGGGGGACTACGAGCAGTACTTC. Translation gives CSARPGTSGGDYEQYF.

The V and J genes are TRBV20-1 and TRBJ1-4, with TRBD1 identical over 10 bases. This CDR3 is built from 14 residues. J gave up 7 bases and V 6 bases, and 8 bases lay outside the gene matches. Germline-derived CDR1 and CDR2 are DFQATT and SNEGSKA (reference sequence). The DNA for the CDR3 is TGCAGTGCCATCTCGGACAGGGGGAGTGAAAAACTGTTTTTT. This translates into CSAISDRGSEKLFF.

The chain couples TRBV12-3 or TRBV12-4 to TRBJ2-7; D uncertain. V dropped 1 base and J dropped 2 bases, with 12 bases sitting between them. The CDR3 is 15 amino acids. The CDR3 protein is CASSLGMCRAYEQYF. The DNA for the CDR3 is TGTGCCAGCAGTTTAGGGATGTGCAGAGCCTACGAGCAGTACTTC.

Judged by abundance, this clone is medium-sized. This chain links TRBV12-5 with TRBJ1-2, with D possibly matching TRBD1 (6 bases). V was shortened by 1 base and J by 4 bases, with 7 bases between the two germline ends. Germline lookup yields CDR1 LGHNT and CDR2 FRNRAP. This CDR3 is 13 amino acids long. In DNA form, the CDR3 reads TGTGCTAGTGGTTTGGGGACAGCCTATGGCTACACCTTC. Translating it yields CASGLGTAYGYTF.

This clone showed up just a few times. For the CDR3, the DNA is TGTGCCACCAGTGCACTACCGGGACAGGGGTCAGATACGCAGTATTTT. Translated: CATSALPGQGSDTQYF. The V gene is TRBV24-1, the J gene TRBJ2-3; 10 bases are shared with TRBD1. The V gene's germline CDR1 is KGHDR and CDR2 SFDVKD. J gave up 4 bases and V 5 bases, and 8 bases lay outside the gene matches. This CDR3 is built from 16 residues.

This clone is large within its sample. The chain carries TRBV2 and TRBJ2-5; D gene uncertain. Trimming took off 7 bases at V and 0 bases at J, with 3 bases between the two ends. The germline gives CDR1 SNHLY, CDR2 FYNNEI. This CDR3 has 11 residues. CDR3 in amino acids: CASKYQETQYF. CDR3 DNA sequence: TGTGCCAGCAAATACCAAGAGACCCAGTACTTC.

By sample fraction, this clone is medium-sized. The J gene is TRBJ1-2, the V gene TRBV14; 8 nucleotides match TRBD1. The CDR3 contains 15 residues. Germline CDR1 is SGHDN and CDR2 is FVKESK. Germline trimming cut 4 bases from V and 2 bases from J; bases unmatched to any gene: 6. CDR3 nucleotide sequence: TGTGCCAGCAGCCGGCTGGACAGGGACAACTATGGCTACACCTTC. This sequence encodes CASSRLDRDNYGYTF.

This clone has a handful of counts. J is TRBJ1-2 and V is TRBV28; D call uncertain. The CDR3 runs to 12 residues. Germline values: CDR1 MDHEN, CDR2 SYDVKM. Trimming stripped 3 bases from V and 8 bases from J, with 10 bases between. This CDR3 is CASSLRLGGYTF. CDR3 bases: TGTGCCAGCAGTTTGAGATTGGGCGGCTACACCTTC.